The rows below give T cell receptor beta chains drawn from one sample of a study of cytomegalovirus exposure and HLA in healthy donors. The repertoire was sequenced with immunoSEQ multiplex PCR; TCRdb's copy has only in-frame clones and lacks some. The sample has 250,000 to 350,000 clones; 88% are singletons. Sequencing input: PBMCs. Receptor source: a man in his thirties or forties in good health and CMV-seronegative. Each CDR3 is given with its conserved first and last residue. A D gene is named only where the DNA matches it firmly. Only some rows state a clone size, as once, few, many or a class for expanded clones.

CDR3 protein	CDR3 DNA	J gene	clone size	V gene	D gene
CASSLGTAVGYGYTF	TGTGCCAGCAGTCTTGGGACAGCGGTAGGATATGGCTACACCTTC	TRBJ1-2	.	TRBV6-5	TRBD1
CASSRDRGGNQPQHF	TGCGCCAGCAGCCGGGACAGGGGTGGCAATCAGCCCCAGCATTTT	TRBJ1-5	.	TRBV5-1	TRBD1
CSGTQTSGGAHTQYF	TGCAGCGGAACGCAGACTAGCGGGGGGGCCCATACGCAGTATTTT	TRBJ2-3	.	TRBV29-1	TRBD2
CSVALVLRAEAFF	TGCAGCGTTGCTCTCGTATTGCGCGCTGAAGCTTTCTTT	TRBJ1-1	.	TRBV29-1	.
CASSPPDRVDTGELFF	TGTGCCAGCTCACCACCAGACAGGGTCGACACCGGGGAGCTGTTTTTT	TRBJ2-2	.	TRBV18	TRBD1
CASSPHPLGQGQPQHF	TGTGCCAGCTCACCCCACCCTCTTGGACAGGGCCAGCCCCAGCATTTT	TRBJ1-5	once	TRBV18	TRBD1
CASSPEPDRANVLTF	TGCGCCAGCAGCCCGGAGCCGGACAGGGCCAACGTCCTGACTTTC	TRBJ2-6	.	TRBV5-1	.
CASSRDRRNTEAFF	TGTGCCAGCAGTAGGGACAGGCGTAACACTGAAGCTTTCTTT	TRBJ1-1	.	TRBV28	TRBD1
CASSYEAGGRTEAFF	TGTGCCAGCAGTTACGAGGCAGGGGGAAGGACTGAAGCTTTCTTT	TRBJ1-1	.	TRBV6-5	TRBD1
CASSGRGTDNNEQFF	TGCGCCAGCAGCGGGCGCGGGACAGATAACAATGAGCAGTTCTTC	TRBJ2-1	.	TRBV4-1	.
CASSILPQDKGELFF	TGTGCCAGTAGTATCTTACCACAGGATAAGGGGGAGCTGTTTTTT	TRBJ2-2	.	TRBV19	.
CSVDAGTNADNEQFF	TGCAGCGTTGATGCCGGGACTAACGCAGACAATGAGCAGTTCTTC	TRBJ2-1	.	TRBV29-1	TRBD2
CASSILADITYEQYF	TGTGCCAGTAGTATCCTTGCGGATATTACCTACGAGCAGTACTTC	TRBJ2-7	.	TRBV19	.
CASSLLGLAGGRNEQFF	TGTGCCAGCAGCTTGTTAGGACTAGCGGGGGGCAGGAATGAGCAGTTCTTC	TRBJ2-1	.	TRBV5-6	TRBD2
CASGVRGEQFF	TGTGCCAGCGGAGTGCGGGGTGAGCAGTTCTTC	TRBJ2-1	.	TRBV7-6	.
CASSLAPQPAGTDTQYF	TGCGCCAGCAGCTTGGCCCCACAGCCTGCTGGCACAGATACGCAGTATTTT	TRBJ2-3	.	TRBV5-1	.
CASSPLTGSGNTIYF	TGCGCCAGCAGCCCCCTTACCGGCTCTGGAAACACCATATATTTT	TRBJ1-3	.	TRBV4-1	.
CASSPTGTGNTIYF	TGCGCCAGCAGCCCGACGGGGACTGGAAACACCATATATTTT	TRBJ1-3	.	TRBV5-1	.
CASRGRGEATEAFF	TGTGCCAGCAGAGGACGGGGAGAGGCCACTGAAGCTTTCTTT	TRBJ1-1	.	TRBV6-5	.
CASRQGLAGDYEQYF	TGTGCCAGCAGGCAGGGACTAGCGGGGGACTACGAGCAGTACTTC	TRBJ2-7	.	TRBV5-6	TRBD2
CASSRQGKNSPLHF	TGTGCCAGCAGTCGACAGGGGAAAAATTCACCCCTCCACTTT	TRBJ1-6	.	TRBV6-5	TRBD1
CASSLVGTTINNEQFF	TGTGCCAGCAGCCTAGTCGGGACTACAATCAACAATGAGCAGTTCTTC	TRBJ2-1	.	TRBV9	TRBD2
CSVGTAKARNYGYTF	TGCAGCGTAGGGACAGCGAAGGCTCGGAACTATGGCTACACCTTC	TRBJ1-2	.	TRBV29-1	TRBD1
CASSRPPGTGDRNIREQYF	TGTGCCAGCAGCCGACCACCCGGGACAGGGGACAGAAATATCAGGGAGCAGTACTTC	TRBJ2-7	.	TRBV11-2	TRBD1
CASSLRQAGTDTQYF	TGTGCCAGCAGTCTAAGACAGGCTGGTACAGATACGCAGTATTTT	TRBJ2-3	once	TRBV27	.
CASSPGVYEQYF	TGTGCCAGCAGTCCCGGGGTTTACGAGCAGTACTTC	TRBJ2-7	.	TRBV6-6	.
CASGSNQRSTSTDTQYF	TGTGCTAGTGGTTCGAACCAACGATCAACTAGCACAGATACGCAGTATTTT	TRBJ2-3	.	TRBV12-5	.
CASSDSSGNTIYF	TGTGCCAGCAGTGACTCTTCCGGAAACACCATATATTTT	TRBJ1-3	.	TRBV25-1	.
CASSARQGVNTEAFF	TGTGCCAGCAGTGCCCGACAGGGGGTGAACACTGAAGCTTTCTTT	TRBJ1-1	.	TRBV6-1	TRBD1
CATSSGGSAQFF	TGTGCCACCAGCAGCGGGGGATCGGCACAGTTCTTC	TRBJ2-1	.	TRBV15	.
CASSTGQGNSGNTIYF	TGTGCCAGCAGCACTGGACAGGGGAACTCTGGAAACACCATATATTTT	TRBJ1-3	.	TRBV7-8	TRBD1
CASSFGQGNSPLHF	TGCGCCAGCAGCTTCGGACAGGGTAATTCACCCCTCCACTTT	TRBJ1-6	few	TRBV5-1	TRBD1
CASSPGQGRRADTQYF	TGTGCCAGCAGCCCCGGACAGGGGCGCCGGGCAGATACGCAGTATTTT	TRBJ2-3	.	TRBV7-8	TRBD1
CASSLTGDRYEQYF	TGTGCCAGCAGTCTTACAGGGGATCGGTACGAGCAGTACTTC	TRBJ2-7	once	TRBV6-5	TRBD1
CASSPDRVNTIYF	TGTGCCAGCTCTCCCGACAGGGTAAACACCATATATTTT	TRBJ1-3	.	TRBV18	TRBD1
CASIEGGYGYTF	TGTGCCAGCATTGAAGGGGGCTATGGCTACACCTTC	TRBJ1-2	.	TRBV5-5	.
CASSNQPYGTAGNTIYF	TGTGCCAGTAGTAACCAGCCCTACGGGACAGCGGGAAACACCATATATTTT	TRBJ1-3	.	TRBV19	TRBD1
CASRETPTDEQFF	TGTGCCAGCAGGGAGACCCCGACGGATGAGCAGTTCTTC	TRBJ2-1	.	TRBV7-9	.
CASSAPGGLATYEQYF	TGTGCCAGTAGCGCCCCCGGAGGACTAGCGACCTACGAGCAGTACTTC	TRBJ2-7	.	TRBV19	TRBD2
CASSIGTGFSGANVLTF	TGTGCCAGTAGTATCGGGACAGGCTTCTCTGGGGCCAACGTCCTGACTTTC	TRBJ2-6	.	TRBV19	TRBD1
CASRRGGETQYF	TGTGCCAGCAGGCGGGGGGGGGAGACCCAGTACTTC	TRBJ2-5	.	TRBV2	TRBD2
CASSDGSWNTEAFF	TGTGCCAGTAGTGACGGGAGTTGGAACACTGAAGCTTTCTTT	TRBJ1-1	.	TRBV19	.
CASSLAYSGTGDTEAFF	TGTGCCAGCAGCTTAGCCTATTCCGGGACAGGGGACACTGAAGCTTTCTTT	TRBJ1-1	.	TRBV7-9	TRBD1
CASGSPNTGELFF	TGTGCCAGTGGCAGTCCGAACACCGGGGAGCTGTTTTTT	TRBJ2-2	.	TRBV7-6	.
CASSPTQEQPNSPLHF	TGCGCCAGCAGCCCAACTCAGGAACAGCCCAATTCACCCCTCCACTTT	TRBJ1-6	.	TRBV4-1	.
CASSARTVSRYEQYF	TGTGCCAGCAGTGCCAGGACAGTCTCTAGATACGAGCAGTACTTC	TRBJ2-7	.	TRBV27	.
CASSLGANQPQHF	TGTGCCAGCAGCTTGGGGGCCAATCAGCCCCAGCATTTT	TRBJ1-5	.	TRBV5-8	.
CASRAGTGNYEQYF	TGTGCCAGTAGGGCGGGGACAGGGAACTACGAGCAGTACTTC	TRBJ2-7	.	TRBV19	TRBD1
CASSLADRENSPLHF	TGTGCCAGCAGCTTAGCCGACAGGGAAAATTCACCCCTCCACTTT	TRBJ1-6	.	TRBV5-6	TRBD1
CASSLNGQFLALHF	TGTGCCAGCAGTTTAAACGGACAGTTTTTAGCCCTCCACTTT	TRBJ1-6	.	TRBV27	.
CASSLGQGSYEQYF	TGTGCCAGCAGTCTAGGACAGGGGTCCTACGAGCAGTACTTC	TRBJ2-7	.	TRBV27	TRBD1
CASSSSSQTGVDEKLFF	TGTGCCAGCAGCTCCTCCTCGCAGACAGGGGTAGATGAAAAACTGTTTTTT	TRBJ1-4	.	TRBV7-9	TRBD1
CASSPKMNQPQHF	TGTGCCAGCAGCCCTAAGATGAATCAGCCCCAGCATTTT	TRBJ1-5	few	TRBV7-9	.
CASSLPALAGGQETQYF	TGCGCCAGCAGCTTACCTGCCCTAGCGGGGGGTCAAGAGACCCAGTACTTC	TRBJ2-5	.	TRBV5-1	TRBD2
CASSYPGTGMGYEQYF	TGTGCCAGCTCATACCCCGGGACAGGGATGGGCTACGAGCAGTACTTC	TRBJ2-7	.	TRBV18	TRBD1
CASSLLLLGRLVPDTQYF	TGTGCCAGCAGCTTGCTTTTATTAGGGAGACTCGTTCCAGATACGCAGTATTTT	TRBJ2-3	.	TRBV5-6	.
CATSSEGGGVYGYTF	TGTGCCACCAGCAGTGAAGGGGGTGGGGTCTATGGCTACACCTTC	TRBJ1-2	.	TRBV15	.